This entry lists 7 T cell receptor beta chains sequenced from one sample in a study of cytomegalovirus exposure and HLA in healthy donors. The PCR contained 60 Vbeta and 13 Jbeta primers. TCRdb's table, derived via immunoSEQ multiplex PCR, lists solely in-frame clones and lacks some. Here the sample spans 150,000 to 200,000 clones, 75% to 80% being singletons. Input material: PBMCs. Every receptor here comes from a woman aged 25 to 45 in good health and CMV-seropositive.

The chain is built from TRBV5-6 and TRBJ2-7; D gene ambiguous. Germline V gene data show CDR1 as SGHDT and CDR2 as YYEEEE. The CDR3 runs to 14 residues. V lost 1 base, J lost 0 bases, and 8 bases lay in between. As DNA, the CDR3 is TGTGCCAGCAGCTTGTTACCTAGCTCCTACGAGCAGTACTTC. It encodes CASSLLPSSYEQYF.

V and J are TRBV27 and TRBJ2-7; the D is unclear. Trimming left V 5 bases short and J 2 bases short, with 7 bases between. Looked up from germline, CDR1 is MNHEY and CDR2 is SMNVEV (reference sequence). CDR3 length: 12 residues. The CDR3 is CASSGKPYEQYF. CDR3 nucleotides: TGTGCCAGCAGTGGCAAACCCTACGAGCAGTACTTC.

The chain links TRBV9 to TRBJ2-2; 8 nucleotides match TRBD1. V was clipped by 2 bases and J by 1 base; unmatched bases: 7. The CDR3 covers 17 residues. Germline CDR1 is SGDLS and CDR2 is YYNGEE. The CDR3 region has the DNA TGTGCCAGCAGCGTCGATACCGGGACAGGGAACACCGGGGAGCTGTTTTTT. The encoded protein is CASSVDTGTGNTGELFF. The full variable domain, its missing parts supplied by reference TRBV9 and TRBJ2-2, is DSGVTQTPKHLITATGQRVTLRCSPRSGDLSVYWYQQSLDQGLQFLIQYYNGEERAKGNILERFSAQQFPDLHSELNLSSLELGDSALYFCASSVDTGTGNTGELFFGEGSRLTVL.

This clone has just one count. J is TRBJ1-5 and V is TRBV2; 7 nucleotides agree with TRBD1. This CDR3 region has 19 residues. V dropped 5 bases and J dropped 2; count of bases not matched to a gene: 18. Germline-derived CDR1 and CDR2 are SNHLY and FYNNEI. The CDR3 sequence is CASSRDISLDRAGNQPQHF. The CDR3 nucleotides are TGTGCCAGCAGTCGCGACATCTCACTCGACAGGGCCGGCAATCAGCCCCAGCATTTT.

This clone came up a few times. This chain uses TRBV7-2 with TRBJ2-3, with TRBD2 identical over 13 bases. V lost 0 bases, J lost 4 bases, and 1 base stayed unmatched. CDR3 length equals 16 residues. Germline values: CDR1 SGHTA, CDR2 FQGNSA. DNA for the CDR3: TGTGCCAGCAGCTTAGCGGGACTAGCGGGGTCAGATACGCAGTATTTT. As protein: CASSLAGLAGSDTQYF.

The CDR3 is CASSSTGTRSYEQYF. The CDR3 DNA reads TGTGCCAGCAGCTCAACCGGGACTCGATCCTACGAGCAGTACTTC. The chain links TRBV13 to TRBJ2-7; perhaps TRBD2 as D (6 bases). CDR3 length: 15 amino acids. Germline assignment: CDR1 PRHDT and CDR2 FYEKMQ (reference sequence). Trimming removed 4 bases at V and 1 base at J, with 14 bases between.

V is TRBV21-1 and J is TRBJ2-7; TRBD2 is the table's D call, not checked against the DNA. TRBV21-1 is a recognized pseudogene. The CDR3 covers 18 residues. CDR3 region: CASTGGWVTLNDPYEQYF. CDR3 coding DNA: TGTGCCAGCACCGGGGGTTGGGTGACCTTAAACGATCCTTACGAGCAGTACTTC.